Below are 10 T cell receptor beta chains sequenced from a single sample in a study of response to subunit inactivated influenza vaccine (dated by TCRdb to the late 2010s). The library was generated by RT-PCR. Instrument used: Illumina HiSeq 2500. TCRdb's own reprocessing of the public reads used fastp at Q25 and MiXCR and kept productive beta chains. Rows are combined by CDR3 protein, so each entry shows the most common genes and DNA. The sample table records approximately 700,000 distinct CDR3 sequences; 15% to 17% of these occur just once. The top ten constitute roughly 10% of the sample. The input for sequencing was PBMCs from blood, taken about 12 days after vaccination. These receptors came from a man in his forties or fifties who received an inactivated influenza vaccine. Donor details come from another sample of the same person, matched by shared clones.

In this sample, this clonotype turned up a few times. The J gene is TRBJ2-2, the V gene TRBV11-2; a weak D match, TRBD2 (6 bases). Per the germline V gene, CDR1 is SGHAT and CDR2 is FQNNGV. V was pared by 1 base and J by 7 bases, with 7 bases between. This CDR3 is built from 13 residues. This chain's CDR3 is CASSLVGGGELFF. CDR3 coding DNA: TGTGCCAGCAGCTTAGTGGGGGGCGGGGAGCTGTTTTTT.

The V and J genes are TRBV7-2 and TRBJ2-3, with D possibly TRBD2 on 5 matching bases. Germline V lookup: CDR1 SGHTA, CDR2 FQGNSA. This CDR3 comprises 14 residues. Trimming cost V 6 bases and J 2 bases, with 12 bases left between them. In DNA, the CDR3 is TGTGCCAGCAGTCCTGACGGACTCACAGATACGCAGTATTTT. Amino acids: CASSPDGLTDTQYF.

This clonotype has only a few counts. For the CDR3, the DNA is TGTGCCAGCAGCTTAGAAGTAGCGATGGGCACAGATACGCAGTATTTT. Protein: CASSLEVAMGTDTQYF. The rearrangement links TRBV7-6 to TRBJ2-3, with D tentatively TRBD2 (5 bases). The CDR3 is 16 residues long. CDR1 and CDR2 (germline): SGHVS, FNYEAQ. The V and J ends lost 1 base and 1 base respectively, with 12 bases between them.

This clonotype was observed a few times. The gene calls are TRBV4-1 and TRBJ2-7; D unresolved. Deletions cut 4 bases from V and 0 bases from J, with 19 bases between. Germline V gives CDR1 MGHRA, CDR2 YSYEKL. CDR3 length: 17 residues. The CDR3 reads CASSRLIGPTYSYEQYF. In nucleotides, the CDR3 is TGCGCCAGCAGCCGCCTAATCGGTCCGACCTACTCCTACGAGCAGTACTTC.

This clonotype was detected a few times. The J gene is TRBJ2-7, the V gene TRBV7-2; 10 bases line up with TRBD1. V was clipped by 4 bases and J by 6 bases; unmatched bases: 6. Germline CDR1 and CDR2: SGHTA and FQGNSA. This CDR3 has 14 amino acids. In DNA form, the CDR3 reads TGTGCCAGCAGCTCAGGACAGGGGGTATCCGAGCAGTACTTC. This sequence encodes CASSSGQGVSEQYF.

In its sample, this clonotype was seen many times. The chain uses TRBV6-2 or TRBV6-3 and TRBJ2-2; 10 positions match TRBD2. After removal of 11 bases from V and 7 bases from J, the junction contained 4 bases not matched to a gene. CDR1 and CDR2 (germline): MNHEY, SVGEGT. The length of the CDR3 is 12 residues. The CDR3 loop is CAARTSGGELFF. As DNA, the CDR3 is TGTGCCGCTCGGACTAGCGGCGGGGAGCTGTTTTTT.

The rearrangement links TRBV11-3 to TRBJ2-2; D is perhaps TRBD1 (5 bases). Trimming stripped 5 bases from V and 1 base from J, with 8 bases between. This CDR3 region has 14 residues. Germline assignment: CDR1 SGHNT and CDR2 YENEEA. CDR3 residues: CASSEGQNTGELFF. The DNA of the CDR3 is TGTGCCAGCAGCGAAGGACAGAACACCGGGGAGCTGTTTTTT.

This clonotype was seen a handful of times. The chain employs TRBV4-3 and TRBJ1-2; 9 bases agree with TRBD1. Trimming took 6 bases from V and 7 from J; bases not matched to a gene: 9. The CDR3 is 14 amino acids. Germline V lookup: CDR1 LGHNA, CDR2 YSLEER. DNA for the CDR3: TGCGCCAGCAGTCAACAGGGGGCTGTCGGTGGCTACACCTTC. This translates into CASSQQGAVGGYTF.

The CDR3 is CASSAEHWNNEQFF. Here the CDR3 DNA reads TGTGCCAGCAGCGCAGAACACTGGAACAATGAGCAGTTCTTC. The chain has TRBV11-2 and TRBJ2-1; D call uncertain. The germline V and J ends were trimmed by 5 bases and 5 bases, with 13 bases remaining between them. Germline loops: CDR1 SGHAT, CDR2 FQNNGV. CDR3 length equals 14 residues.

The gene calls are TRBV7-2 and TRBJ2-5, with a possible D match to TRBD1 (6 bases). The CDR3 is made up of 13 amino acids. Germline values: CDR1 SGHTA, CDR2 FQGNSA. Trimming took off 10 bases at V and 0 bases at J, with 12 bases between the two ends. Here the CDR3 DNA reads TGTGCCACCCGTGGGGGCAACCAAGAGACCCAGTACTTC. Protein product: CATRGGNQETQYF.